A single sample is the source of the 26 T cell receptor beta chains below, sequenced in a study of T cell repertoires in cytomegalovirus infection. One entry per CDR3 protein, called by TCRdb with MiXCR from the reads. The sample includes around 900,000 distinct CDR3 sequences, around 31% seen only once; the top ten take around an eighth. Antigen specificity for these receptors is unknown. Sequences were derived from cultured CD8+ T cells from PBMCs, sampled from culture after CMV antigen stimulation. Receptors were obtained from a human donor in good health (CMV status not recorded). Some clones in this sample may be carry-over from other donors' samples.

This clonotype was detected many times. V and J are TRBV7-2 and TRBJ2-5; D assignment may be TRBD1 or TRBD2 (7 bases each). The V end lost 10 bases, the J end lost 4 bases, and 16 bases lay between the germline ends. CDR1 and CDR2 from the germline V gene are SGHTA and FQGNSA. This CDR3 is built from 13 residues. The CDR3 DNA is TGTGCCACCAGGGGGGGGCCGGGAGAGACCCAGTACTTC. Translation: CATRGGPGETQYF.

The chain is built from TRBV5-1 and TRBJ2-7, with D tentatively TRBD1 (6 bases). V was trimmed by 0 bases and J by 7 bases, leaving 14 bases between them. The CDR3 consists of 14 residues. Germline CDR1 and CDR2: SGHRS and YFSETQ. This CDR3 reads CASSLAPVRGEQYF. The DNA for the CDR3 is TGCGCCAGCAGCTTGGCCCCAGTCAGGGGAGAGCAGTACTTC.

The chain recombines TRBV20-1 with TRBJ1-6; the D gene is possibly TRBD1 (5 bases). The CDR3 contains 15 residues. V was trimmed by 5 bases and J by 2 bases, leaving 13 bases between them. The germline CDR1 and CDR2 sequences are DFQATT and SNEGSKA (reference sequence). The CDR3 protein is CSARPQGTYNSPLHF. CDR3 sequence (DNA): TGCAGTGCTCGACCTCAGGGCACCTATAATTCACCCCTCCACTTT.

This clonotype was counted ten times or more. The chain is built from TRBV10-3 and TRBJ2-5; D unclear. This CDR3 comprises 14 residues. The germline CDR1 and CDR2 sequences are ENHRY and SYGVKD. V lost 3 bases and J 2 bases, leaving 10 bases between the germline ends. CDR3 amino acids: CAISDSGTQETQYF. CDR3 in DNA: TGTGCCATCAGTGATTCAGGAACTCAAGAGACCCAGTACTTC.

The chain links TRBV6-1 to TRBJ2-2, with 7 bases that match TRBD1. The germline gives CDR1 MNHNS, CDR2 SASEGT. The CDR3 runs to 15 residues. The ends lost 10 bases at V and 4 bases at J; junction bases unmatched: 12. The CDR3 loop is CATGLERDSTGELFF. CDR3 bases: TGTGCCACCGGGTTAGAAAGGGACAGCACCGGGGAGCTGTTTTTT.

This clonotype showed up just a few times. The CDR3 nucleotides are TGCGCCAGCAGCCCTTTACCAGGGTCGTGGAGCAATCAGCCCCAGCATTTT. As protein: CASSPLPGSWSNQPQHF. J is TRBJ1-5 and V is TRBV5-1; D perhaps matches TRBD1 (5 bases). V was cut by 4 bases and J by 1 base, with 18 bases left in between. This CDR3 is 17 amino acids long. Germline lookup yields CDR1 SGHRS and CDR2 YFSETQ.

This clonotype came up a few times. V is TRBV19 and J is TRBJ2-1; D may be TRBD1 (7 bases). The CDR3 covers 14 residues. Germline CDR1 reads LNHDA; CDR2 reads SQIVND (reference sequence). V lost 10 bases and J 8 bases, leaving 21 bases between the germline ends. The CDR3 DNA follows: TGTGCCACCAAAGGGATGGACAGGAGGGATGAGCAGTTCTTC. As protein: CATKGMDRRDEQFF.

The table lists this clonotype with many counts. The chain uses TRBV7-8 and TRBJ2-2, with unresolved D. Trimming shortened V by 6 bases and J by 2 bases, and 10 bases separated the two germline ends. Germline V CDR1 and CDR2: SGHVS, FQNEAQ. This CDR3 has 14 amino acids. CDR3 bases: TGTGCCAGCAGAAGGTACAGCAACACCGGGGAGCTGTTTTTT. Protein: CASRRYSNTGELFF.

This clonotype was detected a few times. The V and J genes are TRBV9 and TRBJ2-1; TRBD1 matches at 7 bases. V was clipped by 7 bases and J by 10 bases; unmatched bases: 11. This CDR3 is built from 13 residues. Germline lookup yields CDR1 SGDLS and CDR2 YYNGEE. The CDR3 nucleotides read TGTGCCAGCGGGACAGCTGCACAAGACGAGCAGTTCTTC. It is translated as CASGTAAQDEQFF. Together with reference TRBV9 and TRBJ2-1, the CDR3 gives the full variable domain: DSGVTQTPKHLITATGQRVTLRCSPRSGDLSVYWYQQSLDQGLQFLIQYYNGEERAKGNILERFSAQQFPDLHSELNLSSLELGDSALYFCASGTAAQDEQFFGPGTRLTVL.

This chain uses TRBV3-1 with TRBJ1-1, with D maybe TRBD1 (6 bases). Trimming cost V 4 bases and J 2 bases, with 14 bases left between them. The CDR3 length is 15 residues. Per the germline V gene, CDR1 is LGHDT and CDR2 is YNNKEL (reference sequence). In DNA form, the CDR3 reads TGTGCCAGCAGCCGAGCTACAGGGTTAAACACTGAAGCTTTCTTT. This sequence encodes CASSRATGLNTEAFF. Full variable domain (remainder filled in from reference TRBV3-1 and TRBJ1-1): DTAVSQTPKYLVTQMGNDKSIKCEQNLGHDTMYWYKQDSKKFLKIMFSYNNKELIINETVPNRFSPKSPDKAHLNLHINSLELGDSAVYFCASSRATGLNTEAFFGQGTRLTVV.

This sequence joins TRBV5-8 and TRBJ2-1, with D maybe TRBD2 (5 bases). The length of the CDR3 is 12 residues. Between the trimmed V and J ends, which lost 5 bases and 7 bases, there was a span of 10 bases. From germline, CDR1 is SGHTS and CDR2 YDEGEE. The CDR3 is CASRHSGNEQFF. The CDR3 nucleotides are TGTGCCAGCAGACACAGCGGAAATGAGCAGTTCTTC.

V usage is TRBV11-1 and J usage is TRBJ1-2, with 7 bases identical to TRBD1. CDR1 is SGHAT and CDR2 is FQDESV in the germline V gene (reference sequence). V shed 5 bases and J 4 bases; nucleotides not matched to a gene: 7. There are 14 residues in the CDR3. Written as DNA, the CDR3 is TGTGCCAGCAGCCCGACAGGGAAGGTCTATGGCTACACCTTC. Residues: CASSPTGKVYGYTF.

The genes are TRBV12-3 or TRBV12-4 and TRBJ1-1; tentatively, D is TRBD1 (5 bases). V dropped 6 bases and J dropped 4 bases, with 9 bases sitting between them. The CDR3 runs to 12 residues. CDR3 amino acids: CASRRGATEAFF. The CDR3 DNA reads TGTGCCAGCAGAAGGGGTGCCACTGAAGCTTTCTTT.

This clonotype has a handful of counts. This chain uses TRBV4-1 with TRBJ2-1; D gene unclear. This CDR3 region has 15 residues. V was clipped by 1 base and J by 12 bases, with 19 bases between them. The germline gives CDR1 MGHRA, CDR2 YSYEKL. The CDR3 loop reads CASSQVRSKARRQFF. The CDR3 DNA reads TGCGCCAGCAGCCAAGTTAGAAGCAAAGCAAGGAGGCAGTTCTTC.

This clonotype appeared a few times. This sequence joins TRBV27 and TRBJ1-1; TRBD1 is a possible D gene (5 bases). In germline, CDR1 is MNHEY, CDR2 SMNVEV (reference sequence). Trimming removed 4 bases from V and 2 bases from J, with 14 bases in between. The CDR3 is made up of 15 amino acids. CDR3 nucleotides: TGTGCCAGCAGTTCTAGGGGAACGGAAAACACTGAAGCTTTCTTT. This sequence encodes CASSSRGTENTEAFF.

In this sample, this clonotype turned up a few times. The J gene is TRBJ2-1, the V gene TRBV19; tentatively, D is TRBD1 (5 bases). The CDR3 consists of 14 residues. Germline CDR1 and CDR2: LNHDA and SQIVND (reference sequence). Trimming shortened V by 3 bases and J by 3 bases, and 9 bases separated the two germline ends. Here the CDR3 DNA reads TGTGCCAGTAGTATCAGACAGATCTACAATGAGCAGTTCTTC. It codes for CASSIRQIYNEQFF.

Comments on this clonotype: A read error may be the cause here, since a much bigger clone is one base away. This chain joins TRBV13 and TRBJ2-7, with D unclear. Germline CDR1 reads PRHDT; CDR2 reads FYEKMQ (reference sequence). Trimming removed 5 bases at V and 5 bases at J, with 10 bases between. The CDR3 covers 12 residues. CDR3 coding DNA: TGTGCCAGCAGCGCCCGGTCCCACGAGCAGTACTTC. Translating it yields CASSARSHEQYF.

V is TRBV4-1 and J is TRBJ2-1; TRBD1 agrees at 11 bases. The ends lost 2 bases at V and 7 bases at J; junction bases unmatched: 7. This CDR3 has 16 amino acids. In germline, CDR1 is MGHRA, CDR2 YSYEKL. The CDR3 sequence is CASSQWTGGEGNEQFF. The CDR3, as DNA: TGCGCCAGCAGCCAATGGACAGGGGGCGAGGGGAATGAGCAGTTCTTC.

The CDR3 nucleotides are TGTGCCAGCAGCCTGTCGGGGGGGCGGATTGAGCAGTTCTTC. Encoded protein: CASSLSGGRIEQFF. The V gene is TRBV7-9, the J gene TRBJ2-1; 8 positions agree with TRBD2. V dropped 5 bases and J dropped 9; count of bases not matched to a gene: 9. Per germline, CDR1 SEHNR and CDR2 FQNEAQ (reference sequence). The CDR3 extends over 14 amino acids.

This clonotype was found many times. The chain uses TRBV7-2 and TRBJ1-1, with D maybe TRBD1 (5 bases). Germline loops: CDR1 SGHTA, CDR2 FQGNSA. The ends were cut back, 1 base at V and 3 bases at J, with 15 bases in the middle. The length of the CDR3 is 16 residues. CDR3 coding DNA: TGTGCCAGCAGCTTAGTTGGGGAAGGGGTATACACTGAAGCTTTCTTT. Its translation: CASSLVGEGVYTEAFF.

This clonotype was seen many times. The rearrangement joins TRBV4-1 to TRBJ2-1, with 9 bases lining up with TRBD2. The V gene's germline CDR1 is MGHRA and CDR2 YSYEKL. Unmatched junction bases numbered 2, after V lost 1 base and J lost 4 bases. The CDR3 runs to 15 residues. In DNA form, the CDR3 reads TGCGCCAGCAGCCAAGGAAGCGGGGGGTACAATGAGCAGTTCTTC. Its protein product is CASSQGSGGYNEQFF.

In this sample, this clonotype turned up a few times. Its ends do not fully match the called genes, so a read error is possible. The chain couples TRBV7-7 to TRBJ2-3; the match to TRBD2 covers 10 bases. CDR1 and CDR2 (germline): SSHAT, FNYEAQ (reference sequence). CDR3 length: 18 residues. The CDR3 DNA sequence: TGTGCTAGCAGCTTACACCCAGCGGGGGGGCCAATAGCAGATACGCAGTATTTT. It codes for CASSLHPAGGPIADTQYF.

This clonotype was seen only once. The CDR3 DNA reads TGTGCCAGCAGTGAAGCGAGGGGACAAAAAGCTTTCTTT. Amino acid sequence: CASSEARGQKAFF. The gene calls are TRBV2 and TRBJ1-1; TRBD1 is a possible D gene (6 bases). V dropped 0 bases and J dropped 9 bases, with 11 bases sitting between them. Per germline, CDR1 SNHLY and CDR2 FYNNEI. This CDR3 contains 13 residues.

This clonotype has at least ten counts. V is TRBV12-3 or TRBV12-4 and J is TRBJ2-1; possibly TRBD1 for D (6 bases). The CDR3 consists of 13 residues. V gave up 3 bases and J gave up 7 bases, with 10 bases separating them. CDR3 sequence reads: CASSFGTTNEQFF. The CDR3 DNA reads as TGTGCCAGCAGTTTTGGGACAACGAATGAGCAGTTCTTC.

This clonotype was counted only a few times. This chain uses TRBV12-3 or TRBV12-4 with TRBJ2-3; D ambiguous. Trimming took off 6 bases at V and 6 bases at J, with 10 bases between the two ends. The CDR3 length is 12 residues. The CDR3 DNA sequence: TGTGCCAGCAGAGGGTTGTCGGATACGCAGTATTTT. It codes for CASRGLSDTQYF.

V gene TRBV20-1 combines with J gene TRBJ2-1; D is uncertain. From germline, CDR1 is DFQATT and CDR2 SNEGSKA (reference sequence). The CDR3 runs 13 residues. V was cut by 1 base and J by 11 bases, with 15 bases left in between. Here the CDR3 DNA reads TGCAGTGCTAGAGTAGGCCTACAACTTCAGCAGTTCTTC. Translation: CSARVGLQLQQFF.